This is a list of T cell receptor beta chains from one sample in a study of regulatory T cells in long-lasting Graves disease. One entry per CDR3 protein, called by TCRdb with MiXCR from the multiplex PCR reads. This repertoire shows some 280,000 distinct CDR3 sequences, 20% to 25% found once; its top ten account for more than 55%. Sequenced here: peripheral blood mononuclear cells (PBMCs), sampled when the disease was refractory, from a patient treated with antithyroid drugs. These receptors came from a female donor with Graves disease. The CDR3 runs from the conserved cysteine through the conserved F or W. The order of the fields is CDR3 protein, CDR3 DNA, D gene, clone size, J gene, V gene. A D gene is named only where the DNA matches it firmly. Part of the rows lack a size; the others show once, few, many or a class for expanded clones.

CDR3 protein: CASSLEVAGGGNIQYF
CDR3 DNA: TGTGCCAGCAGCTTAGAAGTCGCAGGGGGGGGAAACATTCAGTACTTC
D gene: NA
clone size: many
J gene: TRBJ2-4
V gene: TRBV7-2

CDR3 protein: CSARVARNLILYTF
CDR3 DNA: TGCAGTGCTAGGGTCGCCAGGAACTTAATTCTCTACACCTTC
D gene: NA
clone size: NA
J gene: TRBJ1-2
V gene: TRBV20-1

CDR3 protein: CATSRGRGGGDTQYF
CDR3 DNA: TGTGCCACCAGCAGAGGGCGGGGAGGGGGAGATACGCAGTATTTT
D gene: NA
clone size: NA
J gene: TRBJ2-3
V gene: TRBV15

CDR3 protein: CSANAGKYEQYF
CDR3 DNA: TGCAGTGCTAATGCAGGGAAATATGAGCAGTACTTC
D gene: NA
clone size: NA
J gene: TRBJ2-7
V gene: TRBV20-1

CDR3 protein: CASSLSESLFF
CDR3 DNA: TGTGCCAGCAGTTTAAGCGAGTCACTGTTTTTT
D gene: NA
clone size: many
J gene: TRBJ1-4
V gene: TRBV28

CDR3 protein: CATSRERAGGDIQYF
CDR3 DNA: TGTGCCACCAGCAGAGAAAGAGCGGGCGGGGACATTCAGTACTTC
D gene: NA
clone size: many
J gene: TRBJ2-4
V gene: TRBV15

CDR3 protein: CATTPGLGNYEQYF
CDR3 DNA: TGTGCCACCACTCCGGGACTCGGGAACTACGAGCAGTACTTC
D gene: NA
clone size: few
J gene: TRBJ2-7
V gene: TRBV19

CDR3 protein: CASSLHRALYGYTF
CDR3 DNA: TGTGCCAGCAGTCTACACCGGGCTCTCTATGGCTACACCTTC
D gene: NA
clone size: NA
J gene: TRBJ1-2
V gene: TRBV28

CDR3 protein: CATREPGGVNEKLFF
CDR3 DNA: TGTGCCACCCGAGAGCCCGGAGGAGTTAATGAAAAACTGTTTTTT
D gene: NA
clone size: many
J gene: TRBJ1-4
V gene: TRBV28

CDR3 protein: CSATFQGRVTGELFF
CDR3 DNA: TGCAGTGCCACCTTCCAGGGGAGAGTAACCGGGGAGCTGTTTTTT
D gene: NA
clone size: NA
J gene: TRBJ2-2
V gene: TRBV20-1

CDR3 protein: CASSEKGGYGANVLTF
CDR3 DNA: TGTGCCAGCAGTGAAAAAGGAGGGTACGGGGCCAACGTCCTGACTTTC
D gene: NA
clone size: NA
J gene: TRBJ2-6
V gene: TRBV6-1

CDR3 protein: CASSLRGGPSSYEQYF
CDR3 DNA: TGTGCCAGCAGCTTAAGGGGGGGCCCAAGCTCCTACGAGCAGTACTTC
D gene: NA
clone size: many
J gene: TRBJ2-7
V gene: TRBV7-2

CDR3 protein: CASSGVPLAEETQYF
CDR3 DNA: TGTGCCAGCAGTGGAGTACCACTAGCGGAAGAGACCCAGTACTTC
D gene: TRBD2
clone size: many
J gene: TRBJ2-5
V gene: TRBV2

CDR3 protein: CASSPLEGRGDIQYF
CDR3 DNA: TGTGCCAGCAGCCCCCTTGAGGGTAGAGGAGACATTCAGTACTTC
D gene: NA
clone size: NA
J gene: TRBJ2-4
V gene: TRBV7-9

CDR3 protein: CASSWGPGTEETQYF
CDR3 DNA: TGTGCCAGCAGCTGGGGACCCGGGACCGAAGAGACCCAGTACTTC
D gene: NA
clone size: few
J gene: TRBJ2-5
V gene: TRBV5-6

CDR3 protein: CASSYSRGVYEQYF
CDR3 DNA: TGTGCCAGCAGTTACTCCCGCGGGGTTTACGAGCAGTACTTC
D gene: NA
clone size: NA
J gene: TRBJ2-7
V gene: TRBV6-2/TRBV6-3

CDR3 protein: CASSAPQGAGETQYF
CDR3 DNA: TGCGCCAGCAGCGCCCCTCAGGGGGCTGGAGAGACCCAGTACTTC
D gene: TRBD1
clone size: few
J gene: TRBJ2-5
V gene: TRBV4-1

CDR3 protein: CSVEKIVAGGEQYF
CDR3 DNA: TGCAGCGTTGAAAAAATTGTGGCAGGGGGGGAGCAGTACTTC
D gene: NA
clone size: few
J gene: TRBJ2-7
V gene: TRBV29-1

CDR3 protein: CASSPNPGLAGEETQYF
CDR3 DNA: TGTGCCAGCAGCCCAAATCCCGGACTAGCGGGAGAAGAGACCCAGTACTTC
D gene: TRBD2
clone size: few
J gene: TRBJ2-5
V gene: TRBV7-9

CDR3 protein: CASSYEGTAYGYTF
CDR3 DNA: TGTGCCAGCAGTTACGAGGGGACGGCCTATGGCTACACCTTC
D gene: NA
clone size: many
J gene: TRBJ1-2
V gene: TRBV6-5